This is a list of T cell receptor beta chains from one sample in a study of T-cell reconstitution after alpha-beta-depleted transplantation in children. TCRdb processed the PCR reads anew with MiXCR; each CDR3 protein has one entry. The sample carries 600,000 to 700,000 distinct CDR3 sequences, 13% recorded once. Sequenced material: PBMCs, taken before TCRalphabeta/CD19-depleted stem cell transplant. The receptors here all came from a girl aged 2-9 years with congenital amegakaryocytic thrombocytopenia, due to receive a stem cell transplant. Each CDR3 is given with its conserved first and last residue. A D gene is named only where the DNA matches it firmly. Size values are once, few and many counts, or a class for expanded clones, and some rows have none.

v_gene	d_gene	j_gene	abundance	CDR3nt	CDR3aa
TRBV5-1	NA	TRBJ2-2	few	TGCGCCAGCAGCTTGGAGACTAGTTCTTGGGAGCTGTTTTTT	CASSLETSSWELFF
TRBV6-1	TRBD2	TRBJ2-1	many	TGTGCCAGCAGTGATAGCGGGGACTACAATGAGCAGTTCTTC	CASSDSGDYNEQFF
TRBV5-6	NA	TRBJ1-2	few	TGTGCCAGCAGCGCAGGCTATGGCTACACCTTC	CASSAGYGYTF
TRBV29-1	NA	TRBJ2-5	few	TGCAGCTTCAACTCCGGGATCCCACAAGAGACCCAGTACTTC	CSFNSGIPQETQYF
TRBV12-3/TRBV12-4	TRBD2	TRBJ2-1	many	TGTGCCAGCAAGGCGGGGGAATCGTTTGAGCAGTTCTTC	CASKAGESFEQFF
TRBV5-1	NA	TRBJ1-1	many	TGCGCCAGCAGCTTGGAGGGGAGGCGCACTGAAGCTTTCTTT	CASSLEGRRTEAFF
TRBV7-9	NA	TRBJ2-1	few	TGTGCCAGCAGCGGGGGGCGGGACTCCTACAATGAGCAGTTCTTC	CASSGGRDSYNEQFF
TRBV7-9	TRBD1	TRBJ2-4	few	TGTGCCAGCAGCTTAAGCCGGGACAGGGTTTGCGGCAGTTACTTC	CASSLSRDRVCGSYF
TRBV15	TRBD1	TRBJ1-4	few	TGTGCCACCAGCAGAAGCAGGGGGAATGAAAAACTGTTTTTT	CATSRSRGNEKLFF
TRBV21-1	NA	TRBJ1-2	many	TGTGCCAGCAGCAAAGTCCCGGACAGGCTGAATGGCTACACCTTC	CASSKVPDRLNGYTF
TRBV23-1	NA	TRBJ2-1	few	TGCGCCAGCAGCCTCATGTGCGAGCAGTTCTTC	CASSLMCEQFF
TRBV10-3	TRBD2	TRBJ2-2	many	TGTGCCATCAGTGAGTCTAGCGGGAGAGGCATCAACACCGGGGAGCTGTTTTTT	CAISESSGRGINTGELFF
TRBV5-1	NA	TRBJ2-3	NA	TGCGCCAGCAGCTTGGACGGGAGCCCCACAGATACGCAGTATTTT	CASSLDGSPTDTQYF
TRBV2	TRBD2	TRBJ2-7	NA	TGTGCCTGCAGAGAAGGGGGACTAGCGAAGACCTACGAGCAGTACTTC	CACREGGLAKTYEQYF
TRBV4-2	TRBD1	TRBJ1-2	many	TGTGCCAGCAGCCAAGAGACAGGGGGCGCGGGCTACACCTTC	CASSQETGGAGYTF
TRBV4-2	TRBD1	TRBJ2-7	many	TGTGCCAGCAGCCCCCAGGGACAGGGATCGGACGAGCAGTACTTC	CASSPQGQGSDEQYF
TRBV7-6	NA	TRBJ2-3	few	TGTGCCAGCAGCTTAAGGGTCGGGCTCAGCACAGATACGCAGTATTTT	CASSLRVGLSTDTQYF
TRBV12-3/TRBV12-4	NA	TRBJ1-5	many	TGTGCCAGCAGTCCGGGTAGGGGATACAGTCAGCCCCAGCATTTT	CASSPGRGYSQPQHF
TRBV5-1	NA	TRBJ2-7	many	TGCGCCAGCAGCCTCCTGAACGACTACGAGCAGTACTTC	CASSLLNDYEQYF
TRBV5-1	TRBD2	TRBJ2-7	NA	TGCGCCAGCAGCTTGGGCCAGCGGGGAGCCTACGAGCAGTACTTC	CASSLGQRGAYEQYF
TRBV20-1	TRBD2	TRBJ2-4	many	TGCAGTGCAGCTCTAGCGGGAGGTAACATTCAGTACTTC	CSAALAGGNIQYF
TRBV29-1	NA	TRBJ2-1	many	TGCAGCGTTGAAGATCAGGGGGGTGGTCCCAGTGAGCAGTTCTTC	CSVEDQGGGPSEQFF
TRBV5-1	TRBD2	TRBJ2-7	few	TGCGCCAGCAGCTTGGGGACTAGCGCCACCTTCTACGAGCAGTACTTC	CASSLGTSATFYEQYF
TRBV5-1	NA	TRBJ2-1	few	TGCGCCAGCGGACCGGCTACACCCTACAATGAGCAGTTCTTC	CASGPATPYNEQFF
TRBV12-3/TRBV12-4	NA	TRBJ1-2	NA	TGTGCCAGCAGGGGACGGAACTATGGCTACACCTTC	CASRGRNYGYTF
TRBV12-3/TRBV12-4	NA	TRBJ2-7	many	TGTGCCAGCAGTTTACTAAACTCCTACGAGCAGTACTTC	CASSLLNSYEQYF
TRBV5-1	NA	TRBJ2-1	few	TGCGCCAGCAGCTTGGCTCTAGCGAGGTACAATGAGCAGTTCTTC	CASSLALARYNEQFF
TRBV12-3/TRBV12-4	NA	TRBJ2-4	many	TGTGCCAGCAGTTTGTTCCTAGCCAAAAACATTCAGTACTTC	CASSLFLAKNIQYF
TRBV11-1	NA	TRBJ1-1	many	TGTGCCAGCAGCCCTCAGACAGACAGAAACACTGAAGCTTTCTTT	CASSPQTDRNTEAFF
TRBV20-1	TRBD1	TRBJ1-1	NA	TGCAGTGCTAGAGAAGGACAGGGGAACACTGAAGCTTTCTTT	CSAREGQGNTEAFF
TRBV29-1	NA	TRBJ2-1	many	TGCAGCGTTGACCCAGGCCGACTCGGCAATGAGCAGTTCTTC	CSVDPGRLGNEQFF
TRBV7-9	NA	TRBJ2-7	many	TGTGCCAGCAGCCGGGACCTCCGATCCTACGAGCAGTACTTC	CASSRDLRSYEQYF
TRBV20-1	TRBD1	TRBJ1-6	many	TGCAGTGCTAGAGCAGGGGGTCATTCACCCCTCCACTTT	CSARAGGHSPLHF
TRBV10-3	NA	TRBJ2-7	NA	TGTGCCATCGGGGCACAAAAAAACTACGAGCAGTACTTC	CAIGAQKNYEQYF
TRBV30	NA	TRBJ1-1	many	TGTGCCTGGAGTTGGTACAACACTGAAGCTTTCTTT	CAWSWYNTEAFF
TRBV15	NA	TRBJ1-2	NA	TGTGCCACCAGCAGAGATCAGGGTCCCGGGACCTTC	CATSRDQGPGTF
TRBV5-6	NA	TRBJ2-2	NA	TGTGCCATCTCGCAGAGTTTGGCCGGGGAGCTGTTTTTT	CAISQSLAGELFF
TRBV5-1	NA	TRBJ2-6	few	TGCGCCAGCAGCTTGGGACCGACTTCTCATTCTGGGGCCAACGTCCTGACTTTC	CASSLGPTSHSGANVLTF
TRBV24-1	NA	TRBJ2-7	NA	TGTGCCACCAGTGATTTAACCCTGGGGGAGCAGTACTTC	CATSDLTLGEQYF
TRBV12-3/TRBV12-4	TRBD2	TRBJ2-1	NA	TGTGCCAGCAGCTTTGGCGGACTAGCGGGAGTCCTCTCCTACAATGAGCAGTTCTTC	CASSFGGLAGVLSYNEQFF
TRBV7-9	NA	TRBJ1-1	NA	TGTGCCAGCAGCTTAGAGTGGAGAACTGAAGCTTTCTTT	CASSLEWRTEAFF
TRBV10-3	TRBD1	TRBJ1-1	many	TGTGCCATCAGCCCCGGGACAGTTAGGAACACTGAAGCTTTCTTT	CAISPGTVRNTEAFF
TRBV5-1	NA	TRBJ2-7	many	TGCGCCAGCAGCTTGGCCCTAGCGTACGAGCAGTACTTC	CASSLALAYEQYF
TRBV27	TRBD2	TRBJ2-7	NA	TGTGCCAGCAGTTTACTGACGGGAGGGCCCAACGAGCAGTACTTC	CASSLLTGGPNEQYF
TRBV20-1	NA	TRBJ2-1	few	TGCAGTGCTCTTCCCGACAATTTCGATGAGCAGTTCTTC	CSALPDNFDEQFF
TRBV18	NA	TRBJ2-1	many	TGTGCCAGCTCACCACCAGAGACAGGCAATGAGCAGTTCTTC	CASSPPETGNEQFF